Listed here is a single T cell receptor beta chain. Per the original methods: Reference gene primer amplification gave nucleated cell count estimates. Measured with immunoSEQ multiplex PCR; TCRdb has only the in-frame clones, and not every one. The DNA gave D and trimming, while V, J and clone size come from that table. This table has more than 200,000 clones, around 84% appearing once. The sample is drawn from a study of blood T cell repertoires in COVID-19. The material sequenced was peripheral blood. This sequence originates from a man between 45 and 60 years old with COVID-19, enrolled during active disease.

CDR3 region: CASSGTGSNQPQHF. CDR3 sequence (DNA): TGTGCCAGCAGTGGAACAGGGAGCAATCAGCCCCAGCATTTT. The V call is TRBV28, the J call TRBJ1-5, with D perhaps matching TRBD1 (6 bases). CDR1 and CDR2 (germline): MDHEN, SYDVKM. The CDR3 runs to 14 residues. V lost 5 bases and J lost 1, with 9 bases in between.